The T cell receptor beta chain described here comes from a study of control samples from healthy donors and cancer patients. Trimming removed 3 bases from V and 5 bases from J, with 17 bases in between. Germline lookup yields CDR1 SGDLS and CDR2 YYNGEE. The CDR3 is 16 amino acids. Using immunoSEQ multiplex PCR, the repertoire was profiled, and TCRdb retains in-frame clones only, with some absent. The data show around 130,000 clones, roughly 89% seen once. The TCR originated in a man between 50 and 59 years old with head and neck cancer. Sequencing was performed on PBMCs. This chain joins TRBV9 and TRBJ1-4; no clear D gene. In nucleotides, the CDR3 is TGTGCCAGCAGCGCCGACCGGACGGCCTCAAATGAAAAACTGTTTTTT. The encoded protein is CASSADRTASNEKLFF. Variable domain in full (rest from reference TRBV9 and TRBJ1-4): DSGVTQTPKHLITATGQRVTLRCSPRSGDLSVYWYQQSLDQGLQFLIQYYNGEERAKGNILERFSAQQFPDLHSELNLSSLELGDSALYFCASSADRTASNEKLFFGSGTQLSVL.